This T cell receptor beta chain derives from a study of blood T cell repertoires in COVID-19. Looking at the study overall: COVID-19 samples from acute and convalescent phases originated in the United States, Italy and Spain. In each case, the material was cDNA or gDNA derived from T cells, B-cell-depleted T cells, or PBMCs.

Seattle researchers signed up patients amid active infection and tracked them longitudinally. Looked up from germline, CDR1 is SGHDT and CDR2 is YYEEEE. CDR3 length: 11 residues. With 9 bases removed from V and 4 bases from J, the gap between germline ends came to 8 bases. The authors' processing: Estimated nucleated cell counts came from reference gene primer amplification. Using immunoSEQ multiplex PCR, the repertoire was profiled, and TCRdb retains in-frame clones only, with some absent. The DNA was the basis for D and trimming; V, J and clone size are from that table. Seen here are approximately 350,000 clones, roughly 90% observed once, and the top ten hold about 7.3%.

The chain recombines TRBV5-6 with TRBJ1-3; D is unresolved. Material: peripheral blood. The clonotype originates from a woman aged 70-85 years with COVID-19, enrolled during active disease. CDR3 bases: TGTGCCACCTCGCGGGGAAACACCATATATTTT. This codes for CATSRGNTIYF.